Here is one TCR beta chain with its context. The sample originates from a study of T cell changes during pregnancy in multiple sclerosis. Libraries were prepared by immunoSEQ multiplex PCR; TCRdb keeps only in-frame clonotypes and omits some of them. The sample records more than 25,000 clones, roughly nine tenths being singletons. Germline-derived CDR1 and CDR2 are SNHLY and FYNNEI. The CDR3 has 18 residues. V gave up 6 bases and J gave up 0 bases; unmatched junction bases: 10. The sample here was CD4+ T cells from peripheral blood mononuclear cells, taken in the first trimester of pregnancy. The source is a female donor with multiple sclerosis, enrolled in a pregnancy study. J is TRBJ1-4 and V is TRBV2, with 10 bases lining up with TRBD1. The CDR3 is CASSIDRGPVATNEKLFF. In DNA form, the CDR3 reads TGTGCCAGCAGCATCGACAGGGGGCCTGTTGCAACTAATGAAAAACTGTTTTTT.